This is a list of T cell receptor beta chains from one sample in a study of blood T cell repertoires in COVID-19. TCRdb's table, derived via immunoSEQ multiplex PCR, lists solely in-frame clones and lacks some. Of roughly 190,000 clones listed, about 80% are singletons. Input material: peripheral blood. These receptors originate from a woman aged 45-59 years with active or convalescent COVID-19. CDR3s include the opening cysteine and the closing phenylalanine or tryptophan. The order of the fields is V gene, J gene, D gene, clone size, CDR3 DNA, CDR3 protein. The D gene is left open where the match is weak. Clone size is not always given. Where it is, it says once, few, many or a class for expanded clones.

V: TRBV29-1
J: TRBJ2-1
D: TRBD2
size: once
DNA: TGCAGCTTTTGGCCCGGGGGGGAGCAGTTCTTC
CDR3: CSFWPGGEQFF

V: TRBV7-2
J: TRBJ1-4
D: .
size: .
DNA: TGTGCCAGCAGCCCAATCGGAAAGGGGAATGAAAAACTGTTTTTT
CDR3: CASSPIGKGNEKLFF

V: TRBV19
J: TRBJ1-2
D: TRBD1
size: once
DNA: TGTGCCAGTAGGCACGGACAGGATGCCTATGGCTACACCTTC
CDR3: CASRHGQDAYGYTF

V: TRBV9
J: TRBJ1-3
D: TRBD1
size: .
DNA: TGTGCCAGCAGCGGTATACAGGGGGGTTTTAACTCTGGAAACACCATATATTTT
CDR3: CASSGIQGGFNSGNTIYF

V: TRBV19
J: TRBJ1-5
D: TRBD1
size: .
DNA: TGTGCCAGCCGTAGTCGAGGGGACAGAAGCAATCAGCCCCAGCATTTT
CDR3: CASRSRGDRSNQPQHF

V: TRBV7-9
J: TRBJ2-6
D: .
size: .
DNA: TGTGCCAGCAGCTTAGAAGGGGCCGGGGCCAACGTCCTGACTTTC
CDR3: CASSLEGAGANVLTF

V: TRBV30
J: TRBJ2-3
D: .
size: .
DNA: TGTGCCTGGAGTTCCTCTCCTAGCACAGATACGCAGTATTTT
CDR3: CAWSSSPSTDTQYF

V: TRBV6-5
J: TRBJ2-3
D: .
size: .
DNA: TGTGCCAGCAGTTACTCGAGTAAGTCGGATACGCAGTATTTT
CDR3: CASSYSSKSDTQYF

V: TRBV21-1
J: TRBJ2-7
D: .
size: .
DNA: TGTGCCAGCAGCAAAGTACCCAGGGACGAGCAGTACTTC
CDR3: CASSKVPRDEQYF

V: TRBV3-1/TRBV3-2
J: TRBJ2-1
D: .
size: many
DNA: TGTGCCAGCAGCCAAGATCCAGGGTACTTGTACAATGAGCAGTTCTTC
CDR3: CASSQDPGYLYNEQFF

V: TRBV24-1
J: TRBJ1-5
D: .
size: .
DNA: TGTGCCACCAGTGACAACAGGGTAACACAGCCCCAGCATTTT
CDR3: CATSDNRVTQPQHF

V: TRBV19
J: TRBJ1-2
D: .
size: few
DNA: TGTGCCAGTAGTATATTTCAGGGGCGTTCCTATGGCTACACCTTC
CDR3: CASSIFQGRSYGYTF

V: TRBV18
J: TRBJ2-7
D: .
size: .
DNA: TGTGCCAGCTCACCACTACTCGAGGGCTACGAGCAGTACTTC
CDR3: CASSPLLEGYEQYF

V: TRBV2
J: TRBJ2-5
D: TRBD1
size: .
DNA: TGTGCCAGCAGTGTGGACAGGGGAATAGGAGAGACCCAGTACTTC
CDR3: CASSVDRGIGETQYF

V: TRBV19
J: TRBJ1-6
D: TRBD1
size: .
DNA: TGTGCCAGTAGTATGGACAGGGTCCTCCACTTT
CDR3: CASSMDRVLHF

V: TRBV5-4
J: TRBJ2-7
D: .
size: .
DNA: TGTGCCAGCAGCCCTTCCGGGACAACAACCTACGAGCAGTACTTC
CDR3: CASSPSGTTTYEQYF

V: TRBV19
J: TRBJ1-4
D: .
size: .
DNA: TGTGCCAGTACCCCGCAGGGTTCAAATGAAAAACTGTTTTTT
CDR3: CASTPQGSNEKLFF

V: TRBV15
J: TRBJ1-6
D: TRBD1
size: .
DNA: TGTGCCACCAGCAGCGACAGGGGGAGGTCACCCCTCCACTTT
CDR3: CATSSDRGRSPLHF

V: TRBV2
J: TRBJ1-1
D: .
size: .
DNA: TGTGCCAGCAGTGAAGGGCGTTTCGGACGGGGCACTGAAGCTTTCTTT
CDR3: CASSEGRFGRGTEAFF

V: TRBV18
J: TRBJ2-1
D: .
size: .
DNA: TGTGCCAGCTCACCGCCTCAGACGGGGGTAATCTACAATGAGCAGTTCTTC
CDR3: CASSPPQTGVIYNEQFF

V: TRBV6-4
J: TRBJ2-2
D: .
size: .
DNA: TGTGCCAGCTCTGGGGACACACACACCGGGGAGCTGTTTTTT
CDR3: CASSGDTHTGELFF

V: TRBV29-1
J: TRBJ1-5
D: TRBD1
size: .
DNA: TGCAGCGTCGGACAGGGGCTTAATCAGCCCCAGCATTTT
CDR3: CSVGQGLNQPQHF

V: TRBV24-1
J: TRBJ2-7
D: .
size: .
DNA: TGTGCCACCGGAAAGGGAGGCAGCCTGAGCTCCTACGAGCAGTACTTC
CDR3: CATGKGGSLSSYEQYF

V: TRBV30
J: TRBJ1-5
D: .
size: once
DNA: TGTGCCTGGAGCGGCGGGGCCGTAGGTGGGATAGCTATAGGGGATCAGCCCCAGCATTTT
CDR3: CAWSGGAVGGIAIGDQPQHF

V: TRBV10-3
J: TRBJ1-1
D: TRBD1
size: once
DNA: TGTGCCATCAGCGACAGGGGAGGGAACACTGAAGCTTTCTTT
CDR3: CAISDRGGNTEAFF

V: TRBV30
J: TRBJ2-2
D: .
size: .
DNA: TGTGCCTGGAGCTCCAGTTTAGGGGAGCTGTTTTTT
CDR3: CAWSSSLGELFF

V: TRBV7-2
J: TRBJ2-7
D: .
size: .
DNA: TGTGCCAGCAGCTTGACAGGCACCCTCTCCTACGAGCAGTACTTC
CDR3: CASSLTGTLSYEQYF

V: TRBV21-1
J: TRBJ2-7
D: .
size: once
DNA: TGTGCCAGCAGCAGGAGACATTCCTCGGACAGGGGTCACTACGAGCAGTACTTC
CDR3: CASSRRHSSDRGHYEQYF

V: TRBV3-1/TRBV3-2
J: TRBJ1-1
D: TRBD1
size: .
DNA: TGTGCCAGCAGCCAAGCGGGACAGGGGCTATATGAAGCTTTCTTT
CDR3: CASSQAGQGLYEAFF

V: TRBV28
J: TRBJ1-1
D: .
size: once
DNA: TGTGCCAGCAGCCCCCTTACAGGGTGGGTAGTGCACACTGAAGCTTTCTTT
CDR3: CASSPLTGWVVHTEAFF

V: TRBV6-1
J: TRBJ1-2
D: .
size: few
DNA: TGTGCCAGCAGTGAATTGGGGAGCCCGACTAACTATGGCTACACCTTC
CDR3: CASSELGSPTNYGYTF

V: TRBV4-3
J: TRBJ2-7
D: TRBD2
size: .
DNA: TGCGCCAGCAGCCAAGAGTGGATAGCGGGAAGCTACGAGCAGTACTTC
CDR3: CASSQEWIAGSYEQYF

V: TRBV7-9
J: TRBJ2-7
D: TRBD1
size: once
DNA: TGTGCCAGCGACAGGGGAATAGGCGAGCAGTACTTC
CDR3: CASDRGIGEQYF

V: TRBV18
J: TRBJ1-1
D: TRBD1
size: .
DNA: TGTGCCAGCTCACCGGGACAGGGGAACACTGAAGCTTTCTTT
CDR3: CASSPGQGNTEAFF

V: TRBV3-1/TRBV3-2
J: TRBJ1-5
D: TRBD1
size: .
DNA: TGTGCCAGCAGCCAAGGGCCTAGGGGCAGGGGGCCCCAGCCCCAGCATTTT
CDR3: CASSQGPRGRGPQPQHF

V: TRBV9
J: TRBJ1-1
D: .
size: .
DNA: TGTGCCAGCAGAGCGGGACTCCTGAACACTGAAGCTTTCTTT
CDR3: CASRAGLLNTEAFF

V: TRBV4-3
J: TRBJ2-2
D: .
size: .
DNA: TGCGCCAGCAGCCAAGTACCAGGATACGGGGAGCTGTTTTTT
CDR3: CASSQVPGYGELFF

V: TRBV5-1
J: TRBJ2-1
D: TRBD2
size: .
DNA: TGCGCCAGCAGCGAGAGCCTAGCGGCGAACAATGAGCAGTTCTTC
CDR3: CASSESLAANNEQFF

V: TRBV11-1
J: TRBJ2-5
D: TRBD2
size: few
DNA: TGTGCCAGCAGCTTCTGGTCTAGCGGGAGTCCTGAGACCCAGTACTTC
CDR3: CASSFWSSGSPETQYF

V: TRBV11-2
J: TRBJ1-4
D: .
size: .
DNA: TGTGCCAGCAGCTCGGGACTGGCTGAGGTGGAAAAACTGTTTTTT
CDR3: CASSSGLAEVEKLFF

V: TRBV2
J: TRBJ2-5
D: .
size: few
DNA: TGTGCCAGCAGTGTCAGACTCGCAGAGACCCAGTACTTC
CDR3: CASSVRLAETQYF

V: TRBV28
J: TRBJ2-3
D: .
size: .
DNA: TGTGCCAGCAGTTCCCTACCCGGTGGGGGGACAGTCGCAGATACGCAGTATTTT
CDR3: CASSSLPGGGTVADTQYF

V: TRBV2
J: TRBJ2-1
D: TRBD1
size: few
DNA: TGTGCCAGCAGTGGACAGGGGTTGGGGAACAATGAGCAGTTCTTC
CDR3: CASSGQGLGNNEQFF

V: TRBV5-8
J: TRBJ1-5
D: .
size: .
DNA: TGTGCCAGCAGCTCCGGGGATTTGAGCAATCAGCCCCAGCATTTT
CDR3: CASSSGDLSNQPQHF

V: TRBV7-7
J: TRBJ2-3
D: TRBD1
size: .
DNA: TGTGCTAGCAGCTTGGGACAGGGGGGGGCAGATACGCAGTATTTT
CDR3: CASSLGQGGADTQYF

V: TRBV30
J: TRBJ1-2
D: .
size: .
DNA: TGTGCCTGGAGTGTACGGTGGGGGAGGTATGGCTACACCTTC
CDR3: CAWSVRWGRYGYTF

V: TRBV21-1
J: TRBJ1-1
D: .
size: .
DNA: TGTGCCAGCAGCATCGCCCCGGGACAGGGTCTCATGAACACTGAAGCTTTCTTT
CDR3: CASSIAPGQGLMNTEAFF

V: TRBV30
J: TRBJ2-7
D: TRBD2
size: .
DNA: TGTGCCTGGTCCACGGGACTAGCGGGAGGGCAGCCCCCCTACGAGCAGTACTTC
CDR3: CAWSTGLAGGQPPYEQYF

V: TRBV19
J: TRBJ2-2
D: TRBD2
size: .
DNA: TGTGCCAGTAGTAAAAGACTAGCGGGAGGGCCGGTCACCGGGGAGCTGTTTTTT
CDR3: CASSKRLAGGPVTGELFF

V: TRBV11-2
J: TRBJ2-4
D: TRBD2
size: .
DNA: TGTGCCAGCAGCTTAGGATTGAGCGGGAGGGCCGGAAACATTCAGTACTTC
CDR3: CASSLGLSGRAGNIQYF

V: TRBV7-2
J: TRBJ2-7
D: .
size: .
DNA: TGTGCCAGCAGCGTAGGGCCCTCCTACGAGCAGTACTTC
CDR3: CASSVGPSYEQYF

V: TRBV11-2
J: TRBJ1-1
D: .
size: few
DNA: TGTGCCAGCAGCCCAGACTACACTGAAGCTTTCTTT
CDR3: CASSPDYTEAFF

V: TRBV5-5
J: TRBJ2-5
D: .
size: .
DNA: TGTGCCAGCAGCTTGGGGGCACGCCAAGAGACCCAGTACTTC
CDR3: CASSLGARQETQYF

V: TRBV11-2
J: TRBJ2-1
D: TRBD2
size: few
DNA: TGTGCCAGCAGCTTAGTTACAACTAGCGGGGGCTACAATGAGCAGTTCTTC
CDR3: CASSLVTTSGGYNEQFF

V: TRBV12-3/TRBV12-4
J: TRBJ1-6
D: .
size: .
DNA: TGTGCCAGCAGTTTAGGGCAGAATTCACCCCTCCACTTT
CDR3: CASSLGQNSPLHF